This note documents a single TCR beta chain sequence. Amplification of TCR beta CDR3 regions used RNA as the template. A first-round RT-PCR of the TCR CDR3 used the HTBI primer set. TCRdb re-called the multiplex PCR reads with MiXCR, one entry per CDR3 protein. The data show 40,000 to 60,000 distinct CDR3 sequences, 45% to 65% seen once. CDR1 SGHTA and CDR2 FQGNSA come from the germline V gene. The length of the CDR3 is 18 residues. V lost 5 bases and J lost 4; bases outside the gene matches: 13. The sample belongs to a study of T cells in Graves' hyperthyroidism and ophthalmopathy. The TCR was taken from a man aged 18 to 35 with Graves' hyperthyroidism. The sequencing sample was made of peripheral blood or thyroid tissue (not recorded which). The genes are TRBV7-2 and TRBJ2-7, with 14 bases aligning to TRBD2. DNA for the CDR3: TGTGCCAGCAGCATCGCGACTAGCGGGAGGGCCGGAAGATACGAGCAGTACTTC. It yields the protein CASSIATSGRAGRYEQYF.